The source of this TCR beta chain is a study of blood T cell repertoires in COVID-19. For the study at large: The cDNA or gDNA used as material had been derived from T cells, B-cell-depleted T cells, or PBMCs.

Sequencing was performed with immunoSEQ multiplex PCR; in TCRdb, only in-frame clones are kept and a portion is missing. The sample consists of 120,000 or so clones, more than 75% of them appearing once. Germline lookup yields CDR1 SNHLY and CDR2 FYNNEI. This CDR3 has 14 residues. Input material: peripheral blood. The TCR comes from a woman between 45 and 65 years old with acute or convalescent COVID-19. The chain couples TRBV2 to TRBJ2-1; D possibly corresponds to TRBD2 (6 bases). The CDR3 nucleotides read TGTGCTGCGGCTGCGGGGAGCTCCTACAATGAGCAGTTCTTC. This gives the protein CAAAAGSSYNEQFF.